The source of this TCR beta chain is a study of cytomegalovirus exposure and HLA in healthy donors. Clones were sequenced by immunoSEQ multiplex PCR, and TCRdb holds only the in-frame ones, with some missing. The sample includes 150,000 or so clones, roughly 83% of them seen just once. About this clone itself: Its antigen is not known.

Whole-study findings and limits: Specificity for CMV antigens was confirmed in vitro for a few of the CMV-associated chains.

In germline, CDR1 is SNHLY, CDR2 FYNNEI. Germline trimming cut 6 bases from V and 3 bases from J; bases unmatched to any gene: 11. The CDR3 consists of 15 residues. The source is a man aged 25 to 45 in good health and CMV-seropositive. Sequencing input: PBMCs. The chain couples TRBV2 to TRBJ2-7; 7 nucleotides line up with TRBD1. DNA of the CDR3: TGTGCCAGCAGGGACAGGTCCCCCCGGAACTACGAGCAGTACTTC. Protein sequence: CASRDRSPRNYEQYF.